This TCR beta chain was captured by sequencing in a study of shared clonotypes between healthy human individuals. Study at large: Serving as donors were a couple of women and three men, whose ages spanned 18 to 49. Study-wide points: Memory subsets had estimated richness that was generally smaller than that of naive subsets. With a handful of donors compared, 4% to 5% of naive CD4 clonotypes were shared. Collection of samples was limited to blood; tissue repertoires likely differ.

This table comes from immunoSEQ multiplex PCR, and its TCRdb copy is limited to in-frame clones, with some not included. The sample consists of nearly 600,000 clones, just under 97% of them appearing once. Naive CD8 cells, CD45RO-negative and positively selected for CCR7, excluded terminally differentiated effector memory CD45RA+ cells. A remark on this clone: What it binds is unknown.

The sequenced sample consisted of naive CD8+ T cells sorted from blood. This TCR derives from a woman in her twenties or thirties in good health.

DNA of the CDR3: TGTGCCAGCAGCCAGGGCTGGACTAGCGGGAGTTATGAGCAGTTCTTC. Its protein product is CASSQGWTSGSYEQFF. The rearrangement joins TRBV28 to TRBJ2-1; 13 bases are shared with TRBD2. The CDR3 extends over 16 amino acids. Germline trimming cut 6 bases from V and 8 bases from J; bases unmatched to any gene: 10. Germline V lookup: CDR1 MDHEN, CDR2 SYDVKM.